This T cell receptor beta chain was captured by sequencing in a study of T-cell reconstitution after alpha-beta-depleted transplantation in children. Notes on the study in general: T cells produced anew were the main source of T-cell counts and diversity one year after transplant. About two months after transplant, alpha-beta T cells reportedly came from several hundred expanded graft clones. Where some patients showed high TCRbeta diversity at day 60, it came from recipient T cells and thymic progenitors that had survived.

V gave up 5 bases and J gave up 2 bases, with 7 bases separating them. The V gene's germline CDR1 is ENHRY and CDR2 SYGVKD. The CDR3 contains 12 residues. Construction of the TCRbeta library involved unique molecular identifiers. TCRdb redid the calling of the PCR reads with MiXCR, one entry per CDR3 protein. The sample records hundreds of thousands of distinct CDR3 sequences, around 15% being singletons. Comment on this clonotype: The target antigen is unknown.

The specimen was PBMCs, mostly from graft donor cells, collected 360 days after TCRalphabeta/CD19-depleted stem cell transplant. The source of this sequence is a boy in the first two years of life who had a stem cell transplant for Wiskott-Aldrich syndrome, so the T cells may come from the graft donor. The rearrangement uses TRBV10-3 and TRBJ2-7, with D uncertain. The CDR3 bases are TGTGCCATCAGTTTTGCCCCCTACGAGCAGTACTTC. This encodes CAISFAPYEQYF.